This TCR beta chain is drawn from a study of CD8 T cells in Susac syndrome. Findings of the study overall: Regarding the TCR sequencing and HLA analysis, the study admitted that a relatively small number of individuals were involved.

Turning to this clonotype: As yet, its antigen is unknown.

The sequenced target, TCR beta, came from blood CD8+ and CD4+ T cells. FACS enriched CD8+ TEMRA cells, while bulk CD8+ and CD4+ were negatively isolated. CDR3 length: 18 residues. V lost 1 base, J lost 0 bases, and 16 bases lay in between. CDR1 is GTSNPN and CDR2 is SVGIG in the germline V gene (reference sequence). RNA totalling about 0.45 to 1 ug underwent reverse transcription with random hexamers. TCR beta CDR3 was amplified by immunoSEQ covering 54 Vbeta and 13 Jbeta. TCRdb redid the calling of the immunoSEQ multiplex PCR reads with MiXCR, one entry per CDR3 protein. The table lists approximately 120,000 distinct CDR3 sequences, 91% of them singletons.

The specimen sequenced was CD8+ T cells from PBMCs. This TCR was sampled from a human donor with multiple sclerosis. This chain connects TRBV30 to TRBJ2-6; D gene unclear. CDR3 coding DNA: TGTGCCTGGAGTGGAGTAGGCGCTGTAGACTCTGGGGCCAACGTCCTGACTTTC. Protein: CAWSGVGAVDSGANVLTF.